This TCR beta chain was retrieved from a study of T and B cells in COVID-19 patients. Study in general: Of some 21 active-infection patients, some 19 carried comorbidities linked to unfavorable COVID-19 outcome.

TRB rearrangements were amplified by multiplex PCR with BIOMED2 TRB-A/B primers. TCRdb reprocessed the multiplex PCR reads with MiXCR, giving one entry per CDR3 protein. The profile shows several hundred distinct CDR3 sequences, roughly a fifth of them singletons. Germline lookup yields CDR1 MNHEY and CDR2 SMNVEV (reference sequence). The CDR3 is 18 residues long. Between the trimmed V and J ends, which lost 0 bases and 2 bases, there was a span of 18 bases. TRB was amplified from approximately 250-480 ng of blood genomic DNA. This clonotype is categorized as medium-sized. This clonotype was obtained from a human donor with active COVID-19. The specimen was blood. The rearrangement uses TRBV27 and TRBJ2-3; D perhaps matches TRBD2 (6 bases). The CDR3 nucleotides are TGTGCCAGCAGTTTATCCCCCGGAGCGGGTATAAACACAGATACGCAGTATTTT. It specifies CASSLSPGAGINTDTQYF.